These 24 T cell receptor beta chains came from one sample sequenced in a study of T cell responses to AZD1222 COVID-19 vaccine (dated by TCRdb to the early 2020s). Interpreted using the paper, the time point label stands for: baseline before first vaccination. Library preparation was by the immunoSEQ multiplex PCR assay. Imported from immuneACCESS, the table was reduced by TCRdb to in-frame sequences with V and J called. These copies leave out some clones; in studies compared against another copy, an unresolved V gene accounts for under half, and the cause of the remainder is not known. Present in this sample are over 85,000 clones, approximately 90% of which were seen just once. Of the sample, about 12% falls within the top ten clones. Material: peripheral blood, obtained on day 0 of AZD1222 vaccination. The receptors derive from an adult in good health.

This rearrangement joins TRBV4-1 to TRBJ2-7; D gene ambiguous. The germline V gene encodes CDR1 MGHRA and CDR2 YSYEKL. The CDR3 runs to 14 residues. Trimming took 2 bases from V and 2 from J, leaving 10 bases between them. The CDR3 spells CASSQSRQTYEQYF. Written as DNA, the CDR3 is TGCGCCAGCAGCCAATCTCGGCAGACCTACGAGCAGTACTTC.

This chain connects TRBV27 to TRBJ2-7, with TRBD2 matching 7 bases. V shed 5 bases, J shed 3 bases, and the junction held 7 bases outside the gene matches. The CDR3 sequence is 14 residues long. CDR1 is MNHEY and CDR2 is SMNVEV in the germline V gene (reference sequence). The chain's CDR3 is CASSVTSIGYEQYF. CDR3 nucleotides: TGTGCCAGCAGTGTGACTAGCATCGGCTACGAGCAGTACTTC.

This clone has just one count. The V and J genes are TRBV7-2 and TRBJ2-6; D is unresolved. This CDR3 is built from 17 residues. Deletions cut 5 bases from V and 0 bases from J, with 14 bases between. Looked up from germline, CDR1 is SGHTA and CDR2 is FQGNSA. In nucleotides, the CDR3 is TGTGCCAGCAGCCCTTTTCCTAAGGTCTCTGGGGCCAACGTCCTGACTTTC. This encodes CASSPFPKVSGANVLTF.

As regards this clone: At one of its ends the junction is not consistent with the germline gene, which may arise from a read error. The chain couples TRBV19 to TRBJ2-1; a weak D match, TRBD2 (6 bases). The V gene's germline CDR1 is LNHDA and CDR2 SQIVND (reference sequence). The CDR3 extends over 16 amino acids. This chain's CDR3 is CASSLELARGANEQFF. DNA of the CDR3: TGTGCCAGTAGTTTAGAACTAGCCCGAGGGGCCAATGAGCAGTTCTTC.

The chain is built from TRBV19 and TRBJ1-1; 9 positions agree with TRBD1. V trimming: 6 bases; J trimming: 5 bases; junction bases outside the gene matches: 10. The germline V gene has CDR1 LNHDA and CDR2 SQIVND (reference sequence). The length of the CDR3 is 15 residues. The CDR3, as DNA: TGTGCCAGTAGCCGGGACAGGGTGGCTCTTACTGAAGCTTTCTTT. It codes for CASSRDRVALTEAFF.

The J gene is TRBJ1-1, the V gene TRBV28; D not resolved. Germline CDR1 MDHEN, CDR2 SYDVKM. V lost 11 bases to trimming and J lost 3 bases, with 16 bases between them. This CDR3 has 13 residues. The CDR3 DNA is TGTGCCGCAAGGCTTCCGGTAGACACTGAAGCTTTCTTT. Its translation is CAARLPVDTEAFF.

The rearrangement uses TRBV9 and TRBJ1-2; unclear D gene. The CDR3 contains 12 residues. Germline CDR1 SGDLS, CDR2 YYNGEE. V lost 3 bases and J lost 4, with 7 bases in between. The CDR3 here is CASSGEIYGYTF. The DNA of the CDR3 is TGTGCCAGCAGCGGGGAGATCTATGGCTACACCTTC.

This sequence joins TRBV2 and TRBJ1-1; perhaps TRBD1 as D (5 bases). The CDR3 sequence is 15 residues long. Germline CDR1 is SNHLY and CDR2 is FYNNEI. V lost 5 bases and J 0 bases, leaving 13 bases between the germline ends. CDR3 sequence reads: CASSPSGTVNTEAFF. Here the CDR3 DNA reads TGTGCCAGCAGTCCATCCGGGACGGTGAACACTGAAGCTTTCTTT.

This chain uses TRBV10-1 with TRBJ2-2, with 8 nucleotides matching TRBD1. The length of the CDR3 is 15 residues. CDR1 and CDR2 (germline): WNHNN, SYGVQD (reference sequence). The V gene end was trimmed by 6 bases and the J gene end by 7 bases; junction bases not matched to a gene: 10. The CDR3 loop reads CASRGSRGQGGELFF. The DNA of the CDR3 is TGCGCCAGCAGAGGGAGCAGGGGGCAAGGCGGGGAGCTGTTTTTT.

This chain uses TRBV7-9 with TRBJ1-4, with 8 bases that match TRBD1. The germline V gene encodes CDR1 SEHNR and CDR2 FQNEAQ (reference sequence). The CDR3 loop spans 15 amino acids. J gave up 6 bases and V 5 bases, and 8 bases lay outside the gene matches. The CDR3 loop reads CASSDQGAGYEKLFF. For the CDR3, the DNA is TGTGCCAGCAGCGATCAGGGGGCAGGCTATGAAAAACTGTTTTTT.

By share, this clone counts as large. The V gene is TRBV18, the J gene TRBJ2-2, with D possibly matching TRBD1 (6 bases). The germline gives CDR1 KGHSH, CDR2 LQKENI. This CDR3 has 17 amino acids. Deletions cut 1 base from V and 0 bases from J, with 12 bases between. CDR3 bases: TGTGCCAGCTCACCACTAGGGACAACCGCGAACACCGGGGAGCTGTTTTTT. Its protein product is CASSPLGTTANTGELFF.

The chain joins TRBV27 to TRBJ2-7, with D perhaps being TRBD1 or TRBD2 (7 bases each). V shed 5 bases and J shed 1 base, with 15 bases lying between them. The CDR3 spans 15 residues. Germline CDR1 and CDR2: MNHEY and SMNVEV (reference sequence). The chain's CDR3 is CASSLNRGGSYEQYF. The CDR3, as DNA: TGTGCCAGCAGTCTCAACAGGGGAGGGTCCTACGAGCAGTACTTC.

Written as DNA, the CDR3 is TGTGCCACCAGCAGAGCGGGGACAGGGAGCACCGGGGAGCTGTTTTTT. This codes for CATSRAGTGSTGELFF. V usage is TRBV15 and J usage is TRBJ2-2, with 9 bases fitting TRBD1. J gave up 4 bases and V 1 base, and 4 bases lay outside the gene matches. The germline CDR1 and CDR2 sequences are LNHNV and YYDKDF (reference sequence). The CDR3 has 16 amino acids.

The V call is TRBV7-9, the J call TRBJ1-2; a weak D match, TRBD1 (6 bases). The CDR3 has 15 residues. Per germline, CDR1 SEHNR and CDR2 FQNEAQ (reference sequence). The V end lost 1 base, the J end lost 4 bases, and 13 bases lay between the germline ends. CDR3 nucleotides: TGTGCCAGCAGCTTAGGAGGGGGACCCTCCTATGGCTACACCTTC. Protein sequence: CASSLGGGPSYGYTF.

The chain carries TRBV7-2 and TRBJ2-4, with 11 bases that match TRBD2. This CDR3 has 17 amino acids. V dropped 1 base and J dropped 0; count of bases not matched to a gene: 2. Per the germline V gene, CDR1 is SGHTA and CDR2 is FQGNSA. CDR3 residues: CASSLGGLAGAKNIQYF. CDR3 DNA: TGTGCCAGCAGCTTAGGCGGACTAGCGGGAGCCAAAAACATTCAGTACTTC.

There are a few counts of this clone. The V gene is TRBV11-1, the J gene TRBJ2-1; D gene unclear. V shed 6 bases and J shed 5 bases, with 11 bases lying between them. This CDR3 has 13 residues. Germline V CDR1 and CDR2: SGHAT, FQDESV (reference sequence). CDR3 nucleotide sequence: TGTGCCAGCAGTTTTAGACTGGACAATGAGCAGTTCTTC. Amino acid sequence: CASSFRLDNEQFF.

The chain couples TRBV25-1 to TRBJ2-3; TRBD2 agrees at 12 bases. The CDR3 is 15 residues long. V was clipped by 6 bases and J by 1 base; unmatched bases: 2. Germline values: CDR1 MGHDK, CDR2 SYGVNS. The CDR3 region is CASRLAGGGTDTQYF. In nucleotides, the CDR3 is TGTGCCAGCAGACTAGCGGGGGGTGGCACAGATACGCAGTATTTT.

This sequence joins TRBV7-9 and TRBJ1-1; no reliable D call. The CDR3 has 14 residues. V dropped 5 bases and J dropped 5 bases, with 15 bases sitting between them. The germline V gene has CDR1 SEHNR and CDR2 FQNEAQ (reference sequence). The CDR3 spells CASSRTAGRTEAFF. DNA of the CDR3: TGTGCCAGCAGCCGGACGGCGGGGAGGACTGAAGCTTTCTTT.

The rearrangement uses TRBV9 and TRBJ2-3; TRBD1 is a possible D gene (5 bases). The CDR3 consists of 14 residues. Germline CDR1 is SGDLS and CDR2 is YYNGEE. V dropped 1 base and J dropped 2 bases, with 8 bases sitting between them. The CDR3 coding sequence is TGTGCCAGCAGCGTATCGGACACCACAGATACGCAGTATTTT. Translated, it gives CASSVSDTTDTQYF.

The J gene is TRBJ2-7, the V gene TRBV28; D may be TRBD1 (5 bases). This CDR3 comprises 12 residues. Germline-derived CDR1 and CDR2 are MDHEN and SYDVKM. Trimming took 6 bases from V and 1 from J, leaving 7 bases between them. CDR3 sequence (DNA): TGTGCCAGCAGACAGGCGTCCTACGAGCAGTACTTC. This translates into CASRQASYEQYF.

V and J are TRBV28 and TRBJ2-5; possibly TRBD2 for D (6 bases). The CDR3 extends over 14 amino acids. Trimming stripped 6 bases from V and 5 bases from J, with 16 bases between. Germline CDR1 is MDHEN and CDR2 is SYDVKM. CDR3: CASSTGGVAETQYF. The CDR3 coding sequence is TGTGCCAGCAGCACCGGGGGTGTGGCTGAGACCCAGTACTTC.

This chain links TRBV19 with TRBJ2-2; D perhaps matches TRBD1 (5 bases). Germline V gene data show CDR1 as LNHDA and CDR2 as SQIVND (reference sequence). Trimming pared 3 bases from V and 5 bases from J, leaving 10 bases between. This CDR3 is 14 amino acids long. CDR3 region: CASSITGWTGELFF. For the CDR3, the DNA is TGTGCCAGTAGTATTACAGGCTGGACCGGGGAGCTGTTTTTT.

The chain couples TRBV24-1 to TRBJ1-2; 8 bases align to TRBD1. The CDR3 has 12 residues. V lost 3 bases to trimming and J lost 7 bases; unmatched junction nucleotides: 0. Germline V gives CDR1 KGHDR, CDR2 SFDVKD. The CDR3 protein is CATSDDRGGYTF. CDR3 DNA sequence: TGTGCCACCAGTGATGACAGGGGTGGCTACACCTTC.

The V and J genes are TRBV7-2 and TRBJ1-2, with TRBD1 matching 7 bases. CDR3 size: 15 residues. V lost 5 bases, J lost 0 bases, and 6 bases stayed unmatched. CDR1 and CDR2 from the germline V gene are SGHTA and FQGNSA. The CDR3 DNA reads TGTGCCAGCAGCCTAAGACAGGGAGCTAACTATGGCTACACCTTC. Its translation is CASSLRQGANYGYTF.